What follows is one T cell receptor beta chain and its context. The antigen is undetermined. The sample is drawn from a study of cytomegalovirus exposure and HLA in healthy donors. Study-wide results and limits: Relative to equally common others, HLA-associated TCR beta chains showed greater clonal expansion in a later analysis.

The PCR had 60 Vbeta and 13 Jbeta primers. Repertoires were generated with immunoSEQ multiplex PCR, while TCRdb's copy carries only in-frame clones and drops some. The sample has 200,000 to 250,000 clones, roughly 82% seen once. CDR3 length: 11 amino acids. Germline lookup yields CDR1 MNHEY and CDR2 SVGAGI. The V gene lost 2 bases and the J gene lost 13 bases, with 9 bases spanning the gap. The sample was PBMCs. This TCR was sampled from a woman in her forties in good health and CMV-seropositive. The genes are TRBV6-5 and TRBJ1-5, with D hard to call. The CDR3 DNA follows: TGTGCCAGCAGTTACGGCGGGATACAGCATTTT. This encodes CASSYGGIQHF.